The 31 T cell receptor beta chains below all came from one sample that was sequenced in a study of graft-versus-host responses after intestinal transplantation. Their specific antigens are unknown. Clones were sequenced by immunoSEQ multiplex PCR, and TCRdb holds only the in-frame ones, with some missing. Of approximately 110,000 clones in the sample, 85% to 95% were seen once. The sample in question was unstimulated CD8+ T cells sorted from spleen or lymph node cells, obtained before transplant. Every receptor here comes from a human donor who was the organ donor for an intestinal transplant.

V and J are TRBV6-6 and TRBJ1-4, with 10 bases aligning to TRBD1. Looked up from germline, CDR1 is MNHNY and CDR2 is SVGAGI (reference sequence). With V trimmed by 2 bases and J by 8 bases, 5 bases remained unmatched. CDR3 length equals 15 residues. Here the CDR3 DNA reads TGTGCCAGCAGTTACCTGACAGGGGGCAGGGAAAAACTGTTTTTT. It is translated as CASSYLTGGREKLFF.

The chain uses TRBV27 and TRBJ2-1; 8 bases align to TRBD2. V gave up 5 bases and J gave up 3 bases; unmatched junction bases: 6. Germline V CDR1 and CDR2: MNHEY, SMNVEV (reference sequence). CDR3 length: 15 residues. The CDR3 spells CASSTTSGNYNEQFF. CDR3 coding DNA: TGTGCCAGCAGTACAACTAGCGGAAACTACAATGAGCAGTTCTTC.

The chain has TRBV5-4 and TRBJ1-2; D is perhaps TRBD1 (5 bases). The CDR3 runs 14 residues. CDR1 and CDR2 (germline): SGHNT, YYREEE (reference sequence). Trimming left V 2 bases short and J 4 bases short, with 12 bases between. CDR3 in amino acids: CASSLRGSSYGYTF. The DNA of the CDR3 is TGTGCCAGCAGCTTAAGGGGCTCCTCCTATGGCTACACCTTC.

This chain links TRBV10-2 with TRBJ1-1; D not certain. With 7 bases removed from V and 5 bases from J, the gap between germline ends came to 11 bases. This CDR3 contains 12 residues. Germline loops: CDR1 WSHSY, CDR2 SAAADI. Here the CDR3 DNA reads TGCGCCAGCACTCACGAGGGTACTGAAGCTTTCTTT. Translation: CASTHEGTEAFF.

As DNA, the CDR3 is TGTGCCAGCAGCGTAGGATCAGGGTATACTGAAGCTTTCTTT. It encodes CASSVGSGYTEAFF. The chain combines TRBV9 with TRBJ1-1, with D perhaps matching TRBD1 (5 bases). Germline loops: CDR1 SGDLS, CDR2 YYNGEE. V was shortened by 0 bases and J by 5 bases, with 11 bases between the two germline ends. The length of the CDR3 is 14 residues.

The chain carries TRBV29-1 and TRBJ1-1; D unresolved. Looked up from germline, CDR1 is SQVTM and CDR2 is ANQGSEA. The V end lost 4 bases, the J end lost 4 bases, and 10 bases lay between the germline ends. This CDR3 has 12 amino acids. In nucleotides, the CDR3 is TGCAGCGTTGGGGCCCCGGGCACTGAAGCTTTCTTT. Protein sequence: CSVGAPGTEAFF.

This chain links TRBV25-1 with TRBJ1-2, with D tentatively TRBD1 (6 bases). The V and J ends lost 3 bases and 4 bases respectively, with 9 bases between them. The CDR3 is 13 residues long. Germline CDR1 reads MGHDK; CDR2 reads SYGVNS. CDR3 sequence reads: CASSDPRGYGYTF. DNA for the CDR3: TGTGCCAGCAGTGACCCCAGGGGCTATGGCTACACCTTC.

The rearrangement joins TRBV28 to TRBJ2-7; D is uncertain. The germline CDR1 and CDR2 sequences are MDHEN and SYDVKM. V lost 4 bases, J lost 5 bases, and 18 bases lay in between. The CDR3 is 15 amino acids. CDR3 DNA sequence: TGTGCCAGCAGTTCCTATATCACCGACGGCGACGAGCAGTACTTC. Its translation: CASSSYITDGDEQYF.

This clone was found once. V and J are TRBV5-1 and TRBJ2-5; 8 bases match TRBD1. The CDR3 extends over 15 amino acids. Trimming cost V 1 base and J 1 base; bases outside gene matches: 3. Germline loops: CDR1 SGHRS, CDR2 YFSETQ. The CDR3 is CASSLRDRSQETQYF. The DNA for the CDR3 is TGCGCCAGCAGCTTGAGGGACAGGAGCCAAGAGACCCAGTACTTC.

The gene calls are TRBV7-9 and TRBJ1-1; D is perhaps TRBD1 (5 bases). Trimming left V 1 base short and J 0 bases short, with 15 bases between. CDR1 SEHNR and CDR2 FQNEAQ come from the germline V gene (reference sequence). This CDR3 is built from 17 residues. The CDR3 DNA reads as TGTGCCAGCAGCTTAGAGGAGACAGAGAGTTTGAACACTGAAGCTTTCTTT. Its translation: CASSLEETESLNTEAFF. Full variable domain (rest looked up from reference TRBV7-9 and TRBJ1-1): DTGVSQNPRHKITKRGQNVTFRCDPISEHNRLYWYRQTLGQGPEFLTYFQNEAQLEKSRLLSDRFSAERPKGSFSTLEIQRTEQGDSAMYLCASSLEETESLNTEAFFGQGTRLTVV.

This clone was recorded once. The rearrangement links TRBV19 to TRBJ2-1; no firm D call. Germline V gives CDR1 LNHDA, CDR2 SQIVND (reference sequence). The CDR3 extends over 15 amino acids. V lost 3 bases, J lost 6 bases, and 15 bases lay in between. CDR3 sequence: CASSIGRATINEQFF. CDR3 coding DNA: TGTGCCAGTAGTATCGGTAGGGCTACCATCAATGAGCAGTTCTTC.

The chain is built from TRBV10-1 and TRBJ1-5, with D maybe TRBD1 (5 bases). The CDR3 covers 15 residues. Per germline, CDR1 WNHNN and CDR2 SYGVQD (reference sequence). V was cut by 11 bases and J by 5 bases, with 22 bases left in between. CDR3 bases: TGCGCCGGATCCCGGTGGGGGGGTTCCCATCAGCCCCAGCATTTT. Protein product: CAGSRWGGSHQPQHF.

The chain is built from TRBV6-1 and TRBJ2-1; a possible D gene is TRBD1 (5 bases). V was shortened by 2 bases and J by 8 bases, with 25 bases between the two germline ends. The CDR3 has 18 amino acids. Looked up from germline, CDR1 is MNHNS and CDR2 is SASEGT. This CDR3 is CASSERQGFGLPLDEQFF. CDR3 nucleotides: TGTGCCAGCAGTGAACGTCAGGGATTTGGGCTACCTTTGGATGAGCAGTTCTTC.

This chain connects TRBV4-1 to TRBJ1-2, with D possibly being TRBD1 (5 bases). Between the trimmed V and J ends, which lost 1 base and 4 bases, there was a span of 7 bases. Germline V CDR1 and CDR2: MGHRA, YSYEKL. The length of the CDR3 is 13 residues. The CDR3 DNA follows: TGCGCCAGCAGCCAAGCCGGGGCCTATGGCTACACCTTC. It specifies CASSQAGAYGYTF.

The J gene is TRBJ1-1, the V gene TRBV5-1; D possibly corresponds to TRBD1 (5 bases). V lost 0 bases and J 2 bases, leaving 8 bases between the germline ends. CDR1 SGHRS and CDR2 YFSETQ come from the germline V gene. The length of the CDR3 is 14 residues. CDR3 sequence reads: CASSLDRGNTEAFF. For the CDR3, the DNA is TGCGCCAGCAGCTTGGATAGGGGAAACACTGAAGCTTTCTTT.

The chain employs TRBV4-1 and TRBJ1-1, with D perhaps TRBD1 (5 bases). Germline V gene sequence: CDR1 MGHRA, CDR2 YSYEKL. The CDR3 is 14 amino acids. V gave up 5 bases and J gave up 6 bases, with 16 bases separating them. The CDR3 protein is CASSLSGGPAEAFF. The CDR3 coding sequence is TGCGCCAGCAGCTTGTCGGGGGGACCCGCTGAAGCTTTCTTT.

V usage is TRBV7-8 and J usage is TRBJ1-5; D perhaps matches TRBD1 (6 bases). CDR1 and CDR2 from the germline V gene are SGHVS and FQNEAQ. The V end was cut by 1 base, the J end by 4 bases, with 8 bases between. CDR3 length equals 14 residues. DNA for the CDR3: TGTGCCAGCAGCTTAGGGACAGTGAATCAGCCCCAGCATTTT. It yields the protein CASSLGTVNQPQHF.

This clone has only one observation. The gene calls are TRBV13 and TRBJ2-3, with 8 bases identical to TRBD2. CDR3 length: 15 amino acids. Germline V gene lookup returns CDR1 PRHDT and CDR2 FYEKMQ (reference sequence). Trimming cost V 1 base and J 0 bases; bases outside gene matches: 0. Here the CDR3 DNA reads TGTGCCAGCAGCTTAGCTAGCGGGAGCACAGATACGCAGTATTTT. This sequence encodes CASSLASGSTDTQYF.

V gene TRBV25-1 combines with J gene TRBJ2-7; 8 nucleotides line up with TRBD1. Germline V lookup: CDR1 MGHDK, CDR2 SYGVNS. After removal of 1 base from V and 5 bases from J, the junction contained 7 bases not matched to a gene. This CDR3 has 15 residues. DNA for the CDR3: TGTGCCAGCAGTGAATCCGGGACAGGTATCCACGAGCAGTACTTC. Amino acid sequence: CASSESGTGIHEQYF.

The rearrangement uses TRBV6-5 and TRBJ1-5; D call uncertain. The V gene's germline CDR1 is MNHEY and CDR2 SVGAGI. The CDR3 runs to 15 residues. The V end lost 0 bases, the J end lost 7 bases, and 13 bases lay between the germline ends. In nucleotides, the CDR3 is TGTGCCAGCAGTTACTCGAAGGGAGCTCAACAGCCCCAGCATTTT. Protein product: CASSYSKGAQQPQHF.

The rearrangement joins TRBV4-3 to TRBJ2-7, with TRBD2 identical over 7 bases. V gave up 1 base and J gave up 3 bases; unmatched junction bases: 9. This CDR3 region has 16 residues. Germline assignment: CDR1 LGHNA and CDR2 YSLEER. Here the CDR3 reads CASSQGNGREGYEQYF. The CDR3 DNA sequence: TGCGCCAGCAGCCAAGGTAACGGCAGGGAGGGCTACGAGCAGTACTTC.

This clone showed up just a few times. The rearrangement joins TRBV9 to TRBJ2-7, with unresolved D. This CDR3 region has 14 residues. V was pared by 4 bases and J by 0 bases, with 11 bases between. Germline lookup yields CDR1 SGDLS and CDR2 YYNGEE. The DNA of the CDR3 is TGTGCCAGCAGCTTCGACGGCTACTCCTACGAGCAGTACTTC. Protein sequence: CASSFDGYSYEQYF.

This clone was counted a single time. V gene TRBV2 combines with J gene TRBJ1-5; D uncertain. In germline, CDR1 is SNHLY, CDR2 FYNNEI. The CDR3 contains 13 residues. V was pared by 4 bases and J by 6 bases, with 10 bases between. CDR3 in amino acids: CASSVGVGQPQHF. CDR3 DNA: TGTGCCAGCAGTGTGGGTGTAGGTCAGCCCCAGCATTTT.

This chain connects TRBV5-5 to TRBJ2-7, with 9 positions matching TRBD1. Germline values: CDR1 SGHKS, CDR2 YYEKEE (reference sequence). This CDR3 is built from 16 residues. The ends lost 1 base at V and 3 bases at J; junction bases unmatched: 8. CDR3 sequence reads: CASSLPPGQGFYEQYF. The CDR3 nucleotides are TGTGCCAGCAGCTTGCCCCCGGGACAGGGTTTCTACGAGCAGTACTTC.

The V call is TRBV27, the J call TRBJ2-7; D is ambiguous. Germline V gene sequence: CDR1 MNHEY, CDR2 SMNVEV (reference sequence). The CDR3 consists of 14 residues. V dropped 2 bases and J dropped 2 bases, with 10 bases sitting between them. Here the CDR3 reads CASSLGSGTYEQYF. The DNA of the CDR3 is TGTGCCAGCAGTTTAGGGTCCGGAACCTACGAGCAGTACTTC.

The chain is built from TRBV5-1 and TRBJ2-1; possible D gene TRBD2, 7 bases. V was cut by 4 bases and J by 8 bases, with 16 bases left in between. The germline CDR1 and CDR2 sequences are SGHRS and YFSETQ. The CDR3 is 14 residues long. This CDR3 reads CASSGRGAMDEQFF. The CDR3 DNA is TGCGCCAGCAGCGGACGGGGGGCCATGGATGAGCAGTTCTTC.

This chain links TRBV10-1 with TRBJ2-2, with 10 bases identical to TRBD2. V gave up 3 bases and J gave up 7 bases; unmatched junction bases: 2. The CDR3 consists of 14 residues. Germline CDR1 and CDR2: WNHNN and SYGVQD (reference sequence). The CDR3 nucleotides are TGCGCCAGCAGTGAACCTAGCGGGAGCGGGGAGCTGTTTTTT. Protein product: CASSEPSGSGELFF.

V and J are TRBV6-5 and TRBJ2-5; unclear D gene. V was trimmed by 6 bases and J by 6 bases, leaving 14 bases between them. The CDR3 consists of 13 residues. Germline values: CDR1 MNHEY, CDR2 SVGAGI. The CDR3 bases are TGTGCCAGCAGCCCCCTATACGCAAAGACCCAGTACTTC. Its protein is CASSPLYAKTQYF.

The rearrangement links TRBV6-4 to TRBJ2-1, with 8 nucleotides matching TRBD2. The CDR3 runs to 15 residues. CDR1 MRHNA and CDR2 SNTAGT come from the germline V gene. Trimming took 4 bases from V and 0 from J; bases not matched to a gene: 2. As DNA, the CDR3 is TGTGCCAGCAGTGCCGGGACTAGCTCCTACAATGAGCAGTTCTTC. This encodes CASSAGTSSYNEQFF.

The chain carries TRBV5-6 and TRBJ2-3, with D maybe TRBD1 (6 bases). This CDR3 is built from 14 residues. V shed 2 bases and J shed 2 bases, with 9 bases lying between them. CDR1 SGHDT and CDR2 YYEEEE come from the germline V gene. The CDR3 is CASSFSGVTDTQYF. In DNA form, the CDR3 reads TGTGCCAGCAGCTTCTCAGGGGTCACAGATACGCAGTATTTT.

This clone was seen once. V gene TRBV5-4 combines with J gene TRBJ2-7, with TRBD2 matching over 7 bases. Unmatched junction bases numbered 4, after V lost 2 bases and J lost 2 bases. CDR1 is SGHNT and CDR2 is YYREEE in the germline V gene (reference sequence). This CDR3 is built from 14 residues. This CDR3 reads CASSFSSGPYEQYF. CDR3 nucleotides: TGTGCCAGCAGCTTCTCTAGCGGCCCCTACGAGCAGTACTTC.